What follows are 2 T cell receptor beta chains derived from one specimen sequenced in a study of blood T cell repertoires in COVID-19. This table comes from immunoSEQ multiplex PCR, and its TCRdb copy is limited to in-frame clones, with some not included. The sample has around 250,000 clones, around 85% seen once. Input material: peripheral blood. The receptors shown here come from a man aged 45-65 years with active or convalescent COVID-19.

The CDR3 bases are TGTGCCAGCAGCGTAGCTATAGCGGGAGCTGGGTCCGGGGAGCTGTTTTTT. As protein: CASSVAIAGAGSGELFF. This rearrangement joins TRBV9 to TRBJ2-2; 9 bases match TRBD2. The CDR3 runs 17 residues. V was clipped by 0 bases and J by 6 bases; unmatched bases: 9. CDR1 is SGDLS and CDR2 is YYNGEE in the germline V gene.

The sample holds one count of this clone. The chain combines TRBV2 with TRBJ1-2; TRBD1 matches at 7 bases. The CDR3 sequence is 14 residues long. Germline CDR1 SNHLY, CDR2 FYNNEI. V lost 7 bases and J lost 1; bases outside the gene matches: 6. The DNA of the CDR3 is TGTGCCAGCACCCGGACAGGAAATAACTATGGCTACACCTTC. Protein: CASTRTGNNYGYTF.